The 27 T cell receptor beta chains below were found in one sample sequenced in a study of T cells in Graves' hyperthyroidism and ophthalmopathy. TCR beta CDR3 regions were amplified from RNA transcripts. First-round RT-PCR targeting the TCR CDR3 was performed with the HTBI primer set. Via MiXCR, TCRdb re-called the multiplex PCR reads, giving one row per CDR3 protein. The data show approximately 700,000 distinct CDR3 sequences, with just under 45% seen just once and more than 7% held by the top ten. Sequenced material: peripheral blood or thyroid tissue (not recorded which). The receptors come from an adult man with Graves' disease, either hyperthyroidism or ophthalmopathy (not recorded which).

The rearrangement joins TRBV4-1 to TRBJ2-5; 9 nucleotides agree with TRBD2. V gave up 0 bases and J gave up 9 bases; unmatched junction bases: 11. The germline V gene encodes CDR1 MGHRA and CDR2 YSYEKL. The CDR3 totals 16 residues. In nucleotides, the CDR3 is TGCGCCAGCAGCCAAGAAGGGACTAGCAGGATGGGTCCCCAGTACTTC. This sequence encodes CASSQEGTSRMGPQYF.

A word on this clonotype: The germline gene is not matched at one end of the junction; a read error may be the cause. The rearrangement links TRBV10-2 to TRBJ1-2; no reliable D call. There are 14 residues in the CDR3. CDR1 is WSHSY, CDR2 SAAADI, per germline. The chain's CDR3 is CASSYYPGDYGYTF. The CDR3 DNA sequence: TGTGCCAGCAGTTACTATCCGGGTGACTATGGCTACACCTTC.

There are many counts of this clonotype. This sequence joins TRBV5-1 and TRBJ1-2; 7 bases are shared with TRBD1. Germline CDR1 and CDR2: SGHRS and YFSETQ. Losses at the gene ends were 0 bases for V and 5 bases for J; bases not matched to a gene: 4. This CDR3 spans 14 amino acids. CDR3 loop: CASSLVPGGYGYTF. The CDR3 DNA reads as TGCGCCAGCAGCTTGGTTCCAGGGGGATATGGCTACACCTTC.

This clonotype was counted many times. The rearrangement joins TRBV11-2 to TRBJ1-1; D is uncertain. With 3 bases removed from V and 11 bases from J, the gap between germline ends came to 13 bases. The V gene's germline CDR1 is SGHAT and CDR2 FQNNGV. The CDR3 is 12 amino acids. The CDR3 is CASSFLDRSAFF. In DNA form, the CDR3 reads TGTGCCAGCAGCTTTCTGGATCGATCGGCTTTCTTT.

The chain recombines TRBV5-1 with TRBJ1-2; D perhaps matches TRBD1 (6 bases). The CDR3 is made up of 13 amino acids. V shed 0 bases and J shed 8 bases, with 11 bases lying between them. Germline V gene sequence: CDR1 SGHRS, CDR2 YFSETQ. The CDR3 nucleotides are TGCGCCAGCAGCTTGGAAGGGGGAGCCGGCTACACCTTC. Translation gives CASSLEGGAGYTF.

The table lists this clonotype with many counts. The CDR3 protein is CSFSSGINEQYF. The CDR3 DNA follows: TGCAGCTTCTCAAGCGGGATCAACGAGCAGTACTTC. The chain couples TRBV29-1 to TRBJ2-7, with TRBD2 identical over 7 bases. The CDR3 consists of 12 residues. Germline-derived CDR1 and CDR2 are SQVTM and ANQGSEA. V trimming: 8 bases; J trimming: 5 bases; junction bases outside the gene matches: 9.

The CDR3 region has the DNA TGTGCCAGCAGCTTACGAACCGGGACACCTAACACCGGGGAGCTGTTTTTT. This sequence encodes CASSLRTGTPNTGELFF. V and J are TRBV7-6 and TRBJ2-2, with a tentative D call TRBD1 (6 bases). Germline V gene data show CDR1 as SGHVS and CDR2 as FNYEAQ. The ends were cut back, 2 bases at V and 2 bases at J, with 15 bases in the middle. The CDR3 length is 17 residues.

Remarks on this clonotype: A much larger clone is a single base away; this may be a read error. V usage is TRBV10-3 and J usage is TRBJ2-7; 9 nucleotides match TRBD1. This CDR3 is built from 14 residues. The germline gives CDR1 ENHRY, CDR2 SYGVKD. J was trimmed by 2 bases and V by 5 bases; bases with no gene match: 4. For the CDR3, the DNA is TGTGCCATCAGTTGGGGACAGGGCCCCTACGAGCAGTACTTC. It is translated as CAISWGQGPYEQYF.

The V call is TRBV29-1, the J call TRBJ1-1; D perhaps matches TRBD1 (6 bases). This CDR3 contains 12 residues. V lost 5 bases, J lost 8 bases, and 15 bases lay in between. Germline assignment: CDR1 SQVTM and CDR2 ANQGSEA. Here the CDR3 DNA reads TGCAGCGTTCTGACATGGACAGAGGAAGCTTTCTTT. Its protein product is CSVLTWTEEAFF.

V gene TRBV19 combines with J gene TRBJ1-1; TRBD1 matches 10 bases. V was pared by 9 bases and J by 0 bases, with 16 bases of the junction left unmatched. Germline CDR1 reads LNHDA; CDR2 reads SQIVND (reference sequence). The CDR3 runs to 18 residues. The CDR3 coding sequence is TGTGCCAGCAGTTACCTAAGCGGACAGGGGGGATTGAACACTGAAGCTTTCTTT. The encoded protein is CASSYLSGQGGLNTEAFF. The complete variable domain, with remaining parts taken from reference TRBV19 and TRBJ1-1, reads DGGITQSPKYLFRKEGQNVTLSCEQNLNHDAMYWYRQDPGQGLRLIYYSQIVNDFQKGDIAEGYSVSREKKESFPLTVTSAQKNPTAFYLCASSYLSGQGGLNTEAFFGQGTRLTVV.

This clonotype occurred a few times. The chain combines TRBV20-1 with TRBJ1-2; D might be TRBD1 (6 bases). The CDR3 totals 13 residues. The germline V gene encodes CDR1 DFQATT and CDR2 SNEGSKA (reference sequence). Trimming stripped 2 bases from V and 8 bases from J, with 15 bases between. CDR3 coding DNA: TGCAGTGCTAGACCCCCGGGTGGGGGCGGCTACACCTTC. It yields the protein CSARPPGGGGYTF.

A single count supports this clonotype. The chain uses TRBV10-3 and TRBJ2-7; D gene unclear. Near its end, the DNA agrees better with TRBJ2-5, so the J call may be wrong. Germline V gives CDR1 ENHRY, CDR2 SYGVKD. This CDR3 region has 10 residues. CDR3 DNA sequence: TGTGCCACCCAGCAAGAGACCCAGTACTTC. Translating gives CATQQETQYF.

This chain connects TRBV6-5 to TRBJ1-5, with D perhaps TRBD1 (6 bases). There are 15 residues in the CDR3. Germline CDR1 reads MNHEY; CDR2 reads SVGAGI. V was clipped by 6 bases and J by 3 bases, with 15 bases between them. The CDR3 DNA reads as TGTGCCAGCAGGCGAGAACGGGACAACAATCAGCCCCAGCATTTT. It codes for CASRRERDNNQPQHF.

This clonotype was recorded only once. The J gene is TRBJ1-5, the V gene TRBV7-9; D may be TRBD1 (5 bases). CDR1 is SEHNR and CDR2 is FQNEAQ in the germline V gene (reference sequence). Deletions cut 4 bases from V and 5 bases from J, with 12 bases between. The CDR3 contains 14 residues. CDR3 in DNA: TGTGCCAGCAGCTCTTTCCAGGGACATCAGCCCCAGCATTTT. Protein product: CASSSFQGHQPQHF.

This clonotype was counted only a few times. J is TRBJ2-3 and V is TRBV29-1, with 7 bases matching TRBD2. The V segment lost 4 bases and the J segment 2 bases; nucleotides outside the gene matches: 6. The CDR3 length is 14 residues. Germline V lookup: CDR1 SQVTM, CDR2 ANQGSEA. This CDR3 is CSVVVGGSTDTQYF. The DNA of the CDR3 is TGCAGCGTTGTCGTGGGAGGGTCCACAGATACGCAGTATTTT.

This chain uses TRBV7-9 with TRBJ1-5, with 9 nucleotides matching TRBD1. Germline assignment: CDR1 SEHNR and CDR2 FQNEAQ (reference sequence). CDR3 length: 15 amino acids. V lost 5 bases to trimming and J lost 7 bases; unmatched junction nucleotides: 9. The DNA for the CDR3 is TGTGCCAGCAGCGTACTGGACAGGGGACGACAGCCCCAGCATTTT. It is translated as CASSVLDRGRQPQHF.

Ten or more counts support this clonotype. This chain joins TRBV7-2 and TRBJ1-3; possible D gene TRBD1, 5 bases. From germline, CDR1 is SGHTA and CDR2 FQGNSA. V dropped 3 bases and J dropped 0 bases, with 6 bases sitting between them. CDR3 size: 14 residues. CDR3 sequence (DNA): TGTGCCAGCAGCTTCAGGGTCTCTGGAAACACCATATATTTT. Protein product: CASSFRVSGNTIYF.

The V call is TRBV3-1, the J call TRBJ2-5; 9 bases are a match to TRBD2. From germline, CDR1 is LGHDT and CDR2 YNNKEL (reference sequence). This CDR3 has 16 amino acids. The ends lost 5 bases at V and 5 bases at J; junction bases unmatched: 12. CDR3 sequence: CASSSQVFSGSETQYF. The CDR3 region has the DNA TGTGCCAGCAGCTCACAGGTTTTTAGCGGGAGTGAGACCCAGTACTTC.

This clonotype was observed at least ten times. V and J are TRBV24-1 and TRBJ1-1; D gene unclear. Trimming left V 0 bases short and J 7 bases short, with 5 bases between. This CDR3 region has 12 residues. CDR1 KGHDR and CDR2 SFDVKD come from the germline V gene. DNA for the CDR3: TGTGCCACCAGTGATTTGAGAGGTGAAGCTTTCTTT. Its translation: CATSDLRGEAFF.

The gene calls are TRBV6-6 and TRBJ2-7; D possibly corresponds to TRBD2 (5 bases). The CDR3 contains 13 residues. Germline CDR1 MNHNY, CDR2 SVGAGI (reference sequence). V was clipped by 2 bases and J by 6 bases, with 11 bases between them. This CDR3 is CASSYLRDPEQYF. The CDR3 DNA reads TGTGCCAGCAGTTACCTACGGGATCCCGAGCAGTACTTC.

A few counts support this clonotype. V gene TRBV6-1 combines with J gene TRBJ2-5, with TRBD2 as a possible D gene (6 bases). CDR3 length equals 12 residues. Trimming pared 6 bases from V and 4 bases from J, leaving 9 bases between. Germline CDR1 reads MNHNS; CDR2 reads SASEGT. CDR3 DNA sequence: TGTGCCAGCAGGGAGGGCCCAGAGACCCAGTACTTC. It translates to CASREGPETQYF.

In this sample, this clonotype turned up a few times. The V call is TRBV7-9, the J call TRBJ1-1; maybe TRBD1 (5 bases). There are 16 residues in the CDR3. V lost 5 bases to trimming and J lost 5 bases, with 21 bases between them. The germline gives CDR1 SEHNR, CDR2 FQNEAQ (reference sequence). CDR3 sequence reads: CASSAAGGRGGTEAFF. The DNA for the CDR3 is TGTGCCAGCAGCGCAGCGGGCGGGAGGGGAGGGACTGAAGCTTTCTTT.

The J gene is TRBJ1-6, the V gene TRBV20-1, with a possible D match to TRBD1 (5 bases). Trimming removed 3 bases at V and 1 base at J, with 10 bases between. There are 15 residues in the CDR3. The germline CDR1 and CDR2 sequences are DFQATT and SNEGSKA (reference sequence). CDR3 region: CSARGGASYNSPLHF. DNA of the CDR3: TGCAGTGCTAGGGGGGGAGCGTCCTATAATTCACCCCTCCACTTT.

This clonotype has only a few counts. V gene TRBV10-2 combines with J gene TRBJ2-5; 7 bases match TRBD2. The length of the CDR3 is 14 residues. Trimming removed 8 bases from V and 5 bases from J; junction bases left unmatched: 11. Germline CDR1 WSHSY, CDR2 SAAADI. The CDR3 coding sequence is TGCGCCAGCGGAGAGCGGGGCCGGGGGGAGACCCAGTACTTC. This codes for CASGERGRGETQYF.

Ten or more counts support this clonotype. This sequence joins TRBV7-2 and TRBJ1-5; unclear D gene. Germline V lookup: CDR1 SGHTA, CDR2 FQGNSA. This CDR3 has 14 residues. Trimming stripped 0 bases from V and 7 bases from J, with 10 bases between. The CDR3 loop reads CASSLASVPQPQHF. CDR3 DNA sequence: TGTGCCAGCAGCTTAGCATCAGTTCCACAGCCCCAGCATTTT. Filled out from reference TRBV7-2 and TRBJ1-5, the complete variable domain reads GAGVSQSPSNKVTEKGKDVELRCDPISGHTALYWYRQSLGQGLEFLIYFQGNSAPDKSGLPSDRFSAERTGGSVSTLTIQRTQQEDSAVYLCASSLASVPQPQHFGDGTRLSIL.

The chain has TRBV7-9 and TRBJ2-2; D might be TRBD2 (6 bases). V lost 5 bases and J 3 bases, leaving 16 bases between the germline ends. CDR1 is SEHNR and CDR2 is FQNEAQ in the germline V gene (reference sequence). This CDR3 has 16 residues. The CDR3 loop reads CASSGGAGADTGELFF. The CDR3 DNA reads TGTGCCAGCAGCGGAGGGGCTGGGGCGGACACCGGGGAGCTGTTTTTT.

J is TRBJ1-5 and V is TRBV20-1; possible D gene TRBD1, 6 bases. With 3 bases removed from V and 4 bases from J, the gap between germline ends came to 13 bases. The CDR3 is made up of 14 amino acids. The germline V gene has CDR1 DFQATT and CDR2 SNEGSKA (reference sequence). The CDR3 DNA reads as TGCAGTGCTAGGAAGACAGGACCAAATCAGCCCCAGCATTTT. Translation: CSARKTGPNQPQHF.